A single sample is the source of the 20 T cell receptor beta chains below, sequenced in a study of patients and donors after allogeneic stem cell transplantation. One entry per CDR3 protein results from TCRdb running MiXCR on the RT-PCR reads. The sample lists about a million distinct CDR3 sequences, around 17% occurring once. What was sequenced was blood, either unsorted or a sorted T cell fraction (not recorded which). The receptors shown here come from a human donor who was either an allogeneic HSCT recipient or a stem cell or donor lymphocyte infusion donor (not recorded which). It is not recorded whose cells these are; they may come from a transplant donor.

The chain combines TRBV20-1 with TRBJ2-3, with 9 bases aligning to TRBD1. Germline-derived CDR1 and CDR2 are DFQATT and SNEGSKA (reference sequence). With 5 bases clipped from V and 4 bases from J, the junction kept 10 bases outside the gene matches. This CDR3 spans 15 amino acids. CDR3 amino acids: CSALVTGQGSDTQYF. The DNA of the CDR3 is TGCAGTGCTCTAGTTACGGGACAGGGTTCAGATACGCAGTATTTT.

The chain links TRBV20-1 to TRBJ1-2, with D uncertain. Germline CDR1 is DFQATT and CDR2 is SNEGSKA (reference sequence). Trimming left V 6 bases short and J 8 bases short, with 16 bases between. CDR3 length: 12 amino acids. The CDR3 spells CSASPRAGGYTF. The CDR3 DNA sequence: TGCAGTGCCTCCCCGCGTGCGGGGGGCTACACCTTC.

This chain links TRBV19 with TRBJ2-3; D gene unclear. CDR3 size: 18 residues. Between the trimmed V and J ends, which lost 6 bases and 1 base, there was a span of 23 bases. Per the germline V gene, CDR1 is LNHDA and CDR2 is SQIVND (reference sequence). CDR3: CASSPSKMKGGGTDTQYF. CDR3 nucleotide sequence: TGTGCCAGTAGCCCTTCAAAGATGAAGGGTGGAGGCACAGATACGCAGTATTTT.

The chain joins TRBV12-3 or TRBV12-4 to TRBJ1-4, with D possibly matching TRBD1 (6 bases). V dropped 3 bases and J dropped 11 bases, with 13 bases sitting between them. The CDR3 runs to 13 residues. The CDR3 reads CASSLGGRRKLFF. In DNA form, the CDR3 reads TGTGCCAGCAGTTTGGGGGGGCGGAGGAAACTGTTTTTT.

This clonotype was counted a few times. This CDR3 reads CASKIAGTGRTEAFF. Here the CDR3 DNA reads TGTGCCAGCAAGATAGCCGGGACAGGGAGAACTGAAGCTTTCTTT. The V call is TRBV12-3 or TRBV12-4, the J call TRBJ1-1; 9 bases agree with TRBD1. V trimming: 7 bases; J trimming: 5 bases; junction bases outside the gene matches: 11. The CDR3 runs 15 residues.

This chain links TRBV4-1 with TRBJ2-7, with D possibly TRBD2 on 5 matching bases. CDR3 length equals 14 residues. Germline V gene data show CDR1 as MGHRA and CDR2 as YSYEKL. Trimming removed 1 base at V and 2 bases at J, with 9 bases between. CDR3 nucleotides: TGCGCCAGCAGCCAAGGCGGGCGGCCCTACGAGCAGTACTTC. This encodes CASSQGGRPYEQYF.

The CDR3 spells CASSLWRTVQETQYF. Here the CDR3 DNA reads TGCGCCAGCAGCTTGTGGAGGACAGTCCAAGAGACCCAGTACTTC. The chain recombines TRBV5-1 with TRBJ2-5; TRBD1 might be the D (6 bases). Germline V gene lookup returns CDR1 SGHRS and CDR2 YFSETQ. CDR3 size: 15 residues. Trimming pared 1 base from V and 1 base from J, leaving 11 bases between. Complete variable domain (other parts from reference TRBV5-1 and TRBJ2-5): KAGVTQTPRYLIKTRGQQVTLSCSPISGHRSVSWYQQTPGQGLQFLFEYFSETQRNKGNFPGRFSGRQFSNSRSEMNVSTLELGDSALYLCASSLWRTVQETQYFGPGTRLLVL.

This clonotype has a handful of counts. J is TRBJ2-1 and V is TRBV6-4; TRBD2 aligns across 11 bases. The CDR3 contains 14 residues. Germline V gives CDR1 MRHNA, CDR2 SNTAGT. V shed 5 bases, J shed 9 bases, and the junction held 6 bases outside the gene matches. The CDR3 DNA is TGTGCCAGCAGTCAGACTAGCGGGGTCTCTGAGCAGTTCTTC. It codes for CASSQTSGVSEQFF.

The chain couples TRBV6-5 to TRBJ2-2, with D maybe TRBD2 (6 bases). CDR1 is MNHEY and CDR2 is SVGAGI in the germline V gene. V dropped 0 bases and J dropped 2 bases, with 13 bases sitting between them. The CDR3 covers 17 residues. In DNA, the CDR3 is TGTGCCAGCAGTTACTCGAGAGGGAGGAAAAACACCGGGGAGCTGTTTTTT. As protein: CASSYSRGRKNTGELFF.

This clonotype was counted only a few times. For the CDR3, the DNA is TGCGCCAGCAGCTTGGGACAGAATCTTGGCTACACCTTC. Translation: CASSLGQNLGYTF. The chain carries TRBV5-1 and TRBJ1-2; D may be TRBD1 (5 bases). CDR1 SGHRS and CDR2 YFSETQ come from the germline V gene. The V end lost 0 bases, the J end lost 7 bases, and 10 bases lay between the germline ends. This CDR3 spans 13 amino acids.

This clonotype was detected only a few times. CDR3 amino acids: CSVEALAGWSYNEQFF. In nucleotides, the CDR3 is TGCAGCGTTGAAGCGCTAGCGGGATGGTCCTACAATGAGCAGTTCTTC. The V gene is TRBV29-1, the J gene TRBJ2-1; TRBD2 matches 9 bases. Germline loops: CDR1 SQVTM, CDR2 ANQGSEA. Trimming cost V 1 base and J 1 base; bases outside gene matches: 5. There are 16 residues in the CDR3.

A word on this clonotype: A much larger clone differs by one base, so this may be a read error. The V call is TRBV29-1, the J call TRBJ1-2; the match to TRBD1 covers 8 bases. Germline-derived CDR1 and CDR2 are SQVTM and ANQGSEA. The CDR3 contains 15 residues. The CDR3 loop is CSALLDRAIYGGHTF. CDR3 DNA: TGCAGCGCTTTGCTGGACAGGGCCATTTACGGTGGCCACACCTTC.

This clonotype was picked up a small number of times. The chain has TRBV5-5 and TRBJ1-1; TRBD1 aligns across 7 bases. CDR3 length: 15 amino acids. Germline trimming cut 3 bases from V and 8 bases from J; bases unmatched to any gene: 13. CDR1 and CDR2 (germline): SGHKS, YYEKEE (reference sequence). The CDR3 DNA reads TGTGCCAGCAGCTCCGAAGTGACAGGGTTAGTCGAAGCTTTCTTT. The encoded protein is CASSSEVTGLVEAFF.

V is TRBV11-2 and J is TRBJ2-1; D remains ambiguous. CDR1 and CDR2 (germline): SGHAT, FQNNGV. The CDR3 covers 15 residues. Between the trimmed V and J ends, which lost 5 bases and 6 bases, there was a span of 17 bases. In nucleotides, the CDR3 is TGTGCCAGCAGCCCCCCACCCCCCATCAGCAATGAGCAGTTCTTC. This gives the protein CASSPPPPISNEQFF.

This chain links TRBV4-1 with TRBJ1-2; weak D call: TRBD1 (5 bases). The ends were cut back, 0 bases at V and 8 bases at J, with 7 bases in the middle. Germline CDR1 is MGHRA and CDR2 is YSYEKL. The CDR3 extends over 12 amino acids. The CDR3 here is CASSQDGTGYTF. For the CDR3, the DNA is TGCGCCAGCAGCCAAGATGGGACGGGCTACACCTTC.

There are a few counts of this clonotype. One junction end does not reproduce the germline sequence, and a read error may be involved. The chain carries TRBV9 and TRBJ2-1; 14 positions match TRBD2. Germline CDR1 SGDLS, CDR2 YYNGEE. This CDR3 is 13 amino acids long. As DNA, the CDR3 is TGTGCCAGCAGCGTAGGGACTAGCGGGGGGCAGGGCTTC. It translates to CASSVGTSGGQGF. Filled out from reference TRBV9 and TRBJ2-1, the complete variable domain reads DSGVTQTPKHLITATGQRVTLRCSPRSGDLSVYWYQQSLDQGLQFLIQYYNGEERAKGNILERFSAQQFPDLHSELNLSSLELGDSALYFCASSVGTSGGQGFGPGTRLTVL.

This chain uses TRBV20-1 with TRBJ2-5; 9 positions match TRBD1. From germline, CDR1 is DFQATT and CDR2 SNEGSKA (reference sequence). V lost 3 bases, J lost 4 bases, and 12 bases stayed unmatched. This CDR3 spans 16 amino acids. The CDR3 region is CSASPLQGARVETQYF. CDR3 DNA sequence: TGCAGTGCTAGCCCTTTACAGGGGGCGAGGGTAGAGACCCAGTACTTC.

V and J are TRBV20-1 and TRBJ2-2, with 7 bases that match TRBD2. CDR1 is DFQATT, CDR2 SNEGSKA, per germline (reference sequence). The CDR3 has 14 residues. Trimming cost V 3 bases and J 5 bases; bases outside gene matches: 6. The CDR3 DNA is TGCAGTGCTAGGGGGACTAAGGGGACCGGGGAGCTGTTTTTT. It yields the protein CSARGTKGTGELFF.

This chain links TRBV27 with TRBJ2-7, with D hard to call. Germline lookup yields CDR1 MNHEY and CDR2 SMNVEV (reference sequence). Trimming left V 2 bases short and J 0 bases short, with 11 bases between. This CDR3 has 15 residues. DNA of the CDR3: TGTGCCAGCAGTTTAAGTAGTCGGAACTCCTACGAGCAGTACTTC. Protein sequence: CASSLSSRNSYEQYF.

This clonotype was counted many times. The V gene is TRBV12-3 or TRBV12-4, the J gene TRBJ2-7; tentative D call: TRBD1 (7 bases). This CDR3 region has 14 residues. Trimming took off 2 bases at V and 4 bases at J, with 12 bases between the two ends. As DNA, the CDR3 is TGTGCCAGCAGTTTACTCCAGGGGGGTTACGAGCAGTACTTC. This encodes CASSLLQGGYEQYF.